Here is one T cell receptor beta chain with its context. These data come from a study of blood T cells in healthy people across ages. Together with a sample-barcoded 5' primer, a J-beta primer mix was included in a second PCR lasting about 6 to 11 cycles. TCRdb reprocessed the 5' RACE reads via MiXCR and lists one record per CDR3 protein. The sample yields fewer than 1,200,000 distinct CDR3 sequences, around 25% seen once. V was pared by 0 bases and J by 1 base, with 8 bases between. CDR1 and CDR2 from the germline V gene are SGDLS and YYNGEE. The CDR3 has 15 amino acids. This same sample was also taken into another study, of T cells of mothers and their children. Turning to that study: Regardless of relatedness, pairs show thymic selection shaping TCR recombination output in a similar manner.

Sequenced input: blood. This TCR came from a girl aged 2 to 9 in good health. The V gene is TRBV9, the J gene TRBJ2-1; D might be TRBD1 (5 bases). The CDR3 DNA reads TGTGCCAGCAGCGTAGATCAGGGTTCCTACAATGAGCAGTTCTTC. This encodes CASSVDQGSYNEQFF.